This T cell receptor (beta chain) was documented in a study of cytomegalovirus exposure and HLA in healthy donors. Findings of the study overall: Reports showed the classifier diagnosing cytomegalovirus status with high specificity and sensitivity. Prior analysis indicated that the majority of TCR beta V segments exhibited productivity approximately 90% or approximately 30% of the time.

Notes on this clone: Its antigen is not known.

With 60 Vbeta and 13 Jbeta primers, the PCR was carried out. Clones were sequenced by immunoSEQ multiplex PCR, and TCRdb holds only the in-frame ones, with some missing. The repertoire includes about 150,000 clones, around 79% of them detected once, and more than 1.2% sits in the top ten. The sample was PBMCs. This TCR came from a man aged 18-30 years in good health and CMV-seronegative.

The CDR3: CASSQLPGLAGDEQYF. CDR3 in DNA: TGTGCCAGTAGTCAGTTACCGGGACTAGCGGGAGACGAGCAGTACTTC. The chain carries TRBV19 and TRBJ2-7; TRBD2 agrees at 14 bases. V trimming: 5 bases; J trimming: 5 bases; junction bases outside the gene matches: 8. Germline CDR1 LNHDA, CDR2 SQIVND (reference sequence). The CDR3 runs to 16 residues.